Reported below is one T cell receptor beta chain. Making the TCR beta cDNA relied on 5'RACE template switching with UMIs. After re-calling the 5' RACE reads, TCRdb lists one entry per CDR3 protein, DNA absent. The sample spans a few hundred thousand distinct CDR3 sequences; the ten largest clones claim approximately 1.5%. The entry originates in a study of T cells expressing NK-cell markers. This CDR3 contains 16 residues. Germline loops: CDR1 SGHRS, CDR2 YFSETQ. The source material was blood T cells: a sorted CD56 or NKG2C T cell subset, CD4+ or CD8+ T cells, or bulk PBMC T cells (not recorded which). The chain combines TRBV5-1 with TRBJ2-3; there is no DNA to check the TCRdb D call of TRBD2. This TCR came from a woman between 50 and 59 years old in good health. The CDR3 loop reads CASSPTSGRVQGTQYF.